These 27 T cell receptor beta chains were all obtained from the same sample, sequenced in a study of blood T cells in healthy people across ages. With a J-beta primer mix and a sample-barcoded 5' primer, a second PCR ran about 7 to 12 cycles. TCRdb independently ran MiXCR on the 5' RACE reads; one entry per CDR3 protein. The table lists about 540,000 distinct CDR3 sequences, less than 25% of them singletons. These records were also assigned to another study, of T cells of mothers and their children.

Sequencing was carried out using blood. Every receptor here comes from a boy aged 5-17 years in good health.

The V gene is TRBV20-1, the J gene TRBJ2-3; D uncertain. Trimming took 2 bases from V and 1 from J, leaving 10 bases between them. Per the germline V gene, CDR1 is DFQATT and CDR2 is SNEGSKA (reference sequence). This CDR3 contains 14 residues. Written as DNA, the CDR3 is TGCAGTGCTAGACAGGAAAGGGGCACAGATACGCAGTATTTT. As protein: CSARQERGTDTQYF.

The chain recombines TRBV5-1 with TRBJ2-7, with no clear D. Looked up from germline, CDR1 is SGHRS and CDR2 is YFSETQ. CDR3 length: 15 amino acids. Between the trimmed V and J ends, which lost 0 bases and 0 bases, there was a span of 10 bases. The CDR3 nucleotides are TGCGCCAGCAGCTTGGATACTATTGCCTCCTACGAGCAGTACTTC. This codes for CASSLDTIASYEQYF. Looking up the rest from reference TRBV5-1 and TRBJ2-7 gives the full variable domain: KAGVTQTPRYLIKTRGQQVTLSCSPISGHRSVSWYQQTPGQGLQFLFEYFSETQRNKGNFPGRFSGRQFSNSRSEMNVSTLELGDSALYLCASSLDTIASYEQYFGPGTRLTVT.

The chain is built from TRBV25-1 and TRBJ2-6; 9 positions match TRBD1. This CDR3 region has 18 residues. Germline loops: CDR1 MGHDK, CDR2 SYGVNS. V lost 2 bases to trimming and J lost 4 bases; unmatched junction nucleotides: 9. This CDR3 is CASSETLGQGRGANVLTF. The CDR3 nucleotides read TGTGCCAGCAGTGAAACATTGGGACAGGGAAGGGGGGCCAACGTCCTGACTTTC.

This clonotype was counted between two and nine times. The genes are TRBV7-2 and TRBJ2-3, with D possibly TRBD1 on 5 matching bases. The CDR3 spans 14 residues. Germline V gene sequence: CDR1 SGHTA, CDR2 FQGNSA. V was cut by 1 base and J by 2 bases, with 7 bases left in between. The DNA for the CDR3 is TGTGCCAGCAGCTTAGTAGGGGTCACAGATACGCAGTATTTT. It yields the protein CASSLVGVTDTQYF.

V gene TRBV5-1 combines with J gene TRBJ2-2; unclear D gene. The V gene's germline CDR1 is SGHRS and CDR2 YFSETQ. This CDR3 is built from 16 residues. The germline V and J ends were trimmed by 0 bases and 0 bases, with 9 bases remaining between them. CDR3 coding DNA: TGCGCCAGCAGCTTGGTCTTAGGCGCGAACACCGGGGAGCTGTTTTTT. Protein product: CASSLVLGANTGELFF. The whole variable domain, filled in from reference TRBV5-1 and TRBJ2-2, reads KAGVTQTPRYLIKTRGQQVTLSCSPISGHRSVSWYQQTPGQGLQFLFEYFSETQRNKGNFPGRFSGRQFSNSRSEMNVSTLELGDSALYLCASSLVLGANTGELFFGEGSRLTVL.

This clonotype was observed a handful of times. This chain joins TRBV12-3 or TRBV12-4 and TRBJ2-3, with unresolved D. V was trimmed by 6 bases and J by 0 bases, leaving 13 bases between them. The CDR3 extends over 15 amino acids. The CDR3 DNA reads TGTGCCAGCAGCCCCGGATGGCGTAGCACAGATACGCAGTATTTT. Amino acid sequence: CASSPGWRSTDTQYF.

The V call is TRBV29-1, the J call TRBJ2-1; 7 bases line up with TRBD1. The J call is uncertain, as TRBJ2-7 better fits the DNA end. From germline, CDR1 is SQVTM and CDR2 ANQGSEA. There are 14 residues in the CDR3. The CDR3: CSVEDPTGRYEQYF. DNA of the CDR3: TGCAGCGTTGAAGACCCGACAGGGCGCTACGAGCAGTACTTC.

This clonotype was counted between two and nine times. CDR3 DNA sequence: TGTGCCAGCAGTTTGACCGCGGGGCGGGGGGCCAACGTCCTGACTTTC. The encoded protein is CASSLTAGRGANVLTF. This sequence joins TRBV12-3 or TRBV12-4 and TRBJ2-6; D may be TRBD2 (6 bases). The germline V and J ends were trimmed by 3 bases and 4 bases, with 13 bases remaining between them. The CDR3 is 16 residues long.

This clonotype appeared a few times. The rearrangement joins TRBV18 to TRBJ2-5, with unresolved D. The CDR3 length is 12 residues. The ends were cut back, 0 bases at V and 5 bases at J, with 4 bases in the middle. Germline loops: CDR1 KGHSH, CDR2 LQKENI. In DNA, the CDR3 is TGTGCCAGCTCACCACCTTCGGAGACCCAGTACTTC. This sequence encodes CASSPPSETQYF. Combining the CDR3 with reference TRBV18 and TRBJ2-5 gives the whole variable domain NAGVMQNPRHLVRRRGQEARLRCSPMKGHSHVYWYRQLPEEGLKFMVYLQKENIIDESGMPKERFSAEFPKEGPSILRIQQVVRGDSAAYFCASSPPSETQYFGPGTRLLVL.

This clonotype was seen a few times. The genes are TRBV30 and TRBJ1-6; the D gene is possibly TRBD1 (5 bases). The CDR3 is 13 amino acids. The V gene lost 3 bases and the J gene lost 11 bases, with 14 bases spanning the gap. Germline CDR1 GTSNPN, CDR2 SVGIG (reference sequence). The CDR3 loop is CAWSLAGSTPLHF. The CDR3 DNA is TGTGCCTGGAGCTTGGCAGGGTCCACACCCCTCCACTTT.

In regard to this clonotype: This may be a read error, as it is one base from a much larger clone. This chain links TRBV28 with TRBJ1-2; D possibly corresponds to TRBD1 (6 bases). CDR1 is MDHEN, CDR2 SYDVKM, per germline. This CDR3 is 15 amino acids long. CDR3: CAGSFRRGYRDGYTF. CDR3 nucleotides: TGTGCCGGCAGTTTCCGCAGGGGATATCGGGATGGCTACACCTTC.

V usage is TRBV3-1 and J usage is TRBJ1-6; weak D call: TRBD1 (5 bases). Trimming cost V 4 bases and J 9 bases, with 16 bases left between them. Per germline, CDR1 LGHDT and CDR2 YNNKEL (reference sequence). The CDR3 extends over 15 amino acids. The CDR3 spells CASSRGGQGGSPLHF. The CDR3 nucleotides are TGTGCCAGCAGCCGAGGAGGGCAGGGAGGTTCACCCCTCCACTTT.

This clonotype has a handful of counts. This chain joins TRBV12-3 or TRBV12-4 and TRBJ2-7; D possibly corresponds to TRBD2 (6 bases). With 5 bases removed from V and 5 bases from J, the gap between germline ends came to 13 bases. The CDR3 has 13 amino acids. DNA of the CDR3: TGTGCCAGCAGTGAGGGACTCTTGAACGAGCAGTACTTC. Amino acids: CASSEGLLNEQYF.

The chain couples TRBV27 to TRBJ2-5; 10 bases agree with TRBD2. This CDR3 has 19 residues. Germline assignment: CDR1 MNHEY and CDR2 SMNVEV (reference sequence). Trimming at V came to 6 bases and at J to 7 bases, leaving 23 bases not matched to a gene. The CDR3 spells CASSPPGVAGGSRNATQYF. The CDR3 nucleotides are TGTGCCAGCAGCCCACCTGGCGTAGCGGGAGGCTCCCGGAATGCGACCCAGTACTTC.

The V and J genes are TRBV5-1 and TRBJ2-3; D possibly corresponds to TRBD2 (7 bases). V lost 7 bases to trimming and J lost 5 bases, with 17 bases between them. The CDR3 totals 14 residues. CDR1 and CDR2 from the germline V gene are SGHRS and YFSETQ. CDR3 region: CASGAGEGRDTQYF. Here the CDR3 DNA reads TGCGCCAGCGGCGCAGGGGAGGGACGAGATACGCAGTATTTT.

This clonotype was observed a handful of times. At one of its ends the junction is not consistent with the germline gene, which may arise from a read error. The chain links TRBV5-1 to TRBJ2-1; TRBD2 matches 10 bases. Germline V gene lookup returns CDR1 SGHRS and CDR2 YFSETQ. The CDR3 sequence is 15 residues long. The CDR3 coding sequence is TGCGCCGGCAGGGCTAGCGGGAGTTCCTACAATGAGCAGTTCTTC. It yields the protein CAGRASGSSYNEQFF.

This clonotype was detected a few times. V usage is TRBV7-2 and J usage is TRBJ2-3, with D tentatively TRBD2 (6 bases). The CDR3 runs to 15 residues. Germline CDR1 SGHTA, CDR2 FQGNSA. V shed 6 bases and J shed 3 bases, with 16 bases lying between them. CDR3: CASSSAGIWTDTQYF. DNA of the CDR3: TGTGCCAGCAGTTCAGCGGGTATTTGGACAGATACGCAGTATTTT.

The sample holds many counts of this clonotype. The V gene is TRBV4-3, the J gene TRBJ2-4; 7 bases match TRBD1. The CDR3 has 18 amino acids. CDR1 and CDR2 from the germline V gene are LGHNA and YSLEER. The ends lost 0 bases at V and 0 bases at J; junction bases unmatched: 8. CDR3 nucleotides: TGCGCCAGCAGCCAAGATCCCGGGACAGCTATAGCCAAAAACATTCAGTACTTC. Its translation is CASSQDPGTAIAKNIQYF.

This clonotype was seen only a few times. The V call is TRBV4-3, the J call TRBJ2-2, with 8 positions matching TRBD1. This CDR3 contains 15 residues. Germline V gene lookup returns CDR1 LGHNA and CDR2 YSLEER. With V trimmed by 4 bases and J by 6 bases, 7 bases remained unmatched. The CDR3 protein is CASSLVRGQAGELFF. The CDR3 DNA reads as TGCGCCAGCAGCCTGGTCAGGGGGCAGGCCGGGGAGCTGTTTTTT.

The table lists this clonotype with a few counts. The chain couples TRBV20-1 to TRBJ2-5; maybe TRBD2 (5 bases). TRBJ2-7 explains the end of the DNA better; the J call may be wrong. The CDR3 contains 14 residues. CDR1 and CDR2 (germline): DFQATT, SNEGSKA (reference sequence). The chain's CDR3 is CSARDALAPYEQYF. As DNA, the CDR3 is TGCAGTGCTAGAGATGCGCTAGCCCCCTACGAGCAGTACTTC.

The CDR3 sequence: CASSLCLAVNNEQFF. In nucleotides, the CDR3 is TGTGCCAGCAGTTTATGCTTAGCGGTGAACAATGAGCAGTTCTTC. The rearrangement joins TRBV28 to TRBJ2-1; D is perhaps TRBD2 (6 bases). V was cut by 0 bases and J by 5 bases, with 11 bases left in between. Per the germline V gene, CDR1 is MDHEN and CDR2 is SYDVKM. CDR3 length: 15 amino acids.

As to this clonotype: One end of the junction is discordant with germline, which a read error may explain. The chain combines TRBV7-7 with TRBJ1-1, with 7 bases fitting TRBD1. This CDR3 comprises 16 residues. Germline-derived CDR1 and CDR2 are SSHAT and FNYEAQ (reference sequence). CDR3 DNA sequence: TGTGCTAGCAGCCAAACTCCCGGGCAGGGGGAACTAGAAGCTTTCTTT. Translation gives CASSQTPGQGELEAFF.

This clonotype was seen a handful of times. The chain is built from TRBV12-3 or TRBV12-4 and TRBJ2-5; 10 nucleotides line up with TRBD2. The DNA matches TRBJ2-1 better at its end, which makes the J call doubtful. The CDR3 runs 19 residues. CDR3 nucleotides: TGTGCCAGCAGACCTGGACTAGCGGAAGGGGCAGGGGCCTACAATGAGCAGTTCTTC. Protein sequence: CASRPGLAEGAGAYNEQFF.

This clonotype was detected once. The chain uses TRBV24-1 and TRBJ2-3; 7 nucleotides agree with TRBD2. V shed 4 bases and J 6 bases; nucleotides not matched to a gene: 9. The CDR3 covers 15 residues. CDR1 and CDR2 from the germline V gene are KGHDR and SFDVKD. CDR3 DNA: TGTGCCACCAGTGACCGCGGGATAGCGGGCGATACGCAGTATTTT. Its protein is CATSDRGIAGDTQYF.

V gene TRBV28 combines with J gene TRBJ2-7; 7 nucleotides match TRBD2. CDR1 is MDHEN, CDR2 SYDVKM, per germline. With 6 bases clipped from V and 6 bases from J, the junction kept 11 bases outside the gene matches. The CDR3 length is 14 residues. The CDR3 nucleotides are TGTGCCAGCAGCCCAGGCGGGAGTCGGGTCGAGCAGTACTTC. This gives the protein CASSPGGSRVEQYF.

The chain's CDR3 is CASSPQQGDTPMGYTF. Here the CDR3 DNA reads TGTGCCAGCAGCCCCCAACAAGGGGACACACCCATGGGCTACACCTTC. The J gene is TRBJ1-2, the V gene TRBV4-2, with D possibly matching TRBD1 (6 bases). Between the trimmed V and J ends, which lost 4 bases and 8 bases, there was a span of 23 bases. CDR3 size: 16 residues. Germline CDR1 reads LGHNA; CDR2 reads YNFKEQ.

This clonotype was counted only a few times. The chain combines TRBV4-3 with TRBJ1-2; no clear D gene. CDR3 length equals 15 residues. Germline CDR1 is LGHNA and CDR2 is YSLEER. V shed 0 bases and J shed 0 bases, with 8 bases lying between them. DNA of the CDR3: TGCGCCAGCAGCCAAGATTCAGAAGCTAACTATGGCTACACCTTC. Amino acids: CASSQDSEANYGYTF.